Listed below are T cell receptor beta chains from one sample, sequenced in a study of blood T cells in healthy people across ages. Via MiXCR, TCRdb re-called the 5' RACE reads, giving one row per CDR3 protein. There are some 1,000,000 distinct CDR3 sequences in the sample; less than 25% occur only once, and around 0.75% lies in the top ten. This sample was also put to use in a study of T cells of mothers and their children.

The specimen sequenced was blood. These receptors were obtained from a girl aged 2-10 years in good health. Both conserved end residues are part of each CDR3. Fields, in order: J gene, D gene, V gene, clone size, CDR3 protein, CDR3 DNA. The D gene is left open where the match is weak. For some rows the clone size is stated as once, few or many, or as a class when expanded; others skip it.

TRBJ2-7 | NA | TRBV20-1 | NA | CSATAGIGTYEQYF | TGCAGTGCCACTGCGGGAATAGGGACCTACGAGCAGTACTTC
TRBJ2-3 | NA | TRBV20-1 | few | CSASGPGVTTDTQYF | TGCAGTGCTAGTGGGCCAGGGGTGACCACAGATACGCAGTATTTT
TRBJ2-1 | NA | TRBV11-2 | NA | CASSPQPPTSSSYNEQFF | TGTGCCAGCAGCCCCCAACCCCCTACTAGTAGCTCCTACAATGAGCAGTTCTTC
TRBJ2-1 | TRBD1 | TRBV11-2 | few | CASTKPIGQGKHNEQFF | TGTGCCAGCACCAAACCTATCGGACAGGGAAAACACAATGAGCAGTTCTTC
TRBJ2-5 | TRBD1 | TRBV29-1 | NA | CSAKLQGRETQYF | TGCAGCGCGAAGTTACAGGGGCGCGAGACCCAGTACTTC
TRBJ2-3 | NA | TRBV24-1 | few | CATSDPGTAGTDTQYF | TGTGCCACCAGTGACCCCGGGACCGCCGGTACAGATACGCAGTATTTT
TRBJ1-2 | TRBD1 | TRBV29-1 | many | CSVDGQGAYGYTF | TGCAGCGTTGATGGTCAGGGGGCTTATGGCTACACCTTC
TRBJ2-1 | TRBD1 | TRBV28 | once | CASTFQGTDNEQFF | TGTGCCAGCACCTTTCAGGGGACAGACAATGAGCAGTTCTTC
TRBJ1-4 | NA | TRBV7-2 | NA | CASSFPYTTNEKLFF | TGTGCCAGCAGCTTTCCTTACACAACTAATGAAAAACTGTTTTTT
TRBJ1-4 | NA | TRBV12-3/TRBV12-4 | NA | CASSRDRDYGKLFF | TGTGCCAGCAGCCGCGACAGAGACTATGGAAAACTGTTTTTT
TRBJ2-5 | NA | TRBV7-2 | NA | CASSSEGDLGETQYF | TGTGCCAGCAGCTCCGAGGGGGATCTTGGGGAGACCCAGTACTTC
TRBJ2-1 | NA | TRBV12-3/TRBV12-4 | NA | CASSFLGGFGRVENEQFF | TGTGCCAGCAGTTTTTTAGGGGGGTTCGGACGGGTGGAGAATGAGCAGTTCTTC
TRBJ1-4 | TRBD1 | TRBV6-6 | NA | CASRDRGEKLFF | TGTGCCAGCAGGGACAGGGGTGAAAAACTGTTTTTT
TRBJ2-6 | NA | TRBV4-2 | NA | CAGSQDKSGANVLTF | TGTGCCGGCAGCCAAGATAAATCTGGGGCCAACGTCCTGACTTTC
TRBJ2-5 | NA | TRBV7-9 | few | CASSLENRDETQYF | TGTGCCAGCAGCTTGGAGAACAGGGACGAGACCCAGTACTTC
TRBJ1-2 | NA | TRBV25-1 | few | CASSEYGAYTF | TGTGCCAGCAGTGAATACGGGGCCTACACCTTC
TRBJ2-5 | TRBD2 | TRBV7-2 | few | CASSLWTSEGTQYF | TGTGCCAGCAGCTTGTGGACTAGCGAAGGGACCCAGTACTTC
TRBJ2-4 | NA | TRBV6-5 | NA | CASSYGGSTSIQYF | TGTGCCAGCAGTTACGGGGGCAGTACGAGCATTCAGTACTTC
TRBJ2-5 | NA | TRBV7-9 | NA | CASGAIGSETQYF | TGTGCCAGCGGGGCGATAGGTAGCGAGACCCAGTACTTC
TRBJ2-7 | NA | TRBV29-1 | few | CSVVGRHSTYEQYF | TGCAGCGTTGTTGGCCGTCACAGTACCTACGAGCAGTACTTC
TRBJ2-1 | TRBD1 | TRBV12-3/TRBV12-4 | few | CACRDSRNEQFF | TGTGCCTGCCGGGACAGCAGGAATGAGCAGTTCTTC
TRBJ2-7 | TRBD1 | TRBV25-1 | few | CASSETGDIGYEQYF | TGTGCCAGCAGTGAGACAGGGGATATCGGGTACGAGCAGTACTTC